This TCR beta chain is from a study of CD8 T cells in Susac syndrome. RNA in amounts of about 0.45 to 1 ug was reverse transcribed with random hexamers. TCRdb ran MiXCR on the immunoSEQ multiplex PCR reads and lists one entry per CDR3 protein. The sample has a few hundred thousand distinct CDR3 sequences; about 94% are singletons. A note on this clonotype: The target antigen is unknown.

Germline lookup yields CDR1 SQVTM and CDR2 ANQGSEA. V was trimmed by 4 bases and J by 4 bases, leaving 10 bases between them. CDR3 length equals 12 residues. Study results and limitations: It was acknowledged in the study that its TCR sequencing and HLA analysis involved a relatively small number of individuals.

This TCR was sampled from a human donor with Susac syndrome. The sequencing sample was made of CD4+ T cells from PBMCs. The gene calls are TRBV29-1 and TRBJ1-1; D might be TRBD1 (5 bases). This CDR3 reads CSVGGDGTEAFF. CDR3 sequence (DNA): TGCAGCGTTGGAGGGGACGGCACTGAAGCTTTCTTT.